The 21 T cell receptor beta chains reported below all come from one sample, sequenced in a study of blood T cells in healthy people across ages. Through a sample-barcoded 5' primer and a J-beta primer mix, a second PCR was run for roughly 7 to 12 cycles. In TCRdb, the 5' RACE reads were re-called with MiXCR into one record per CDR3 protein. The data hold 650,000 or so distinct CDR3 sequences, with roughly half observed a single time. The material sequenced was blood. Every receptor here comes from an elderly woman in good health.

The chain couples TRBV27 to TRBJ2-1; 7 bases map to TRBD1. The CDR3 length is 13 residues. Germline V gene sequence: CDR1 MNHEY, CDR2 SMNVEV (reference sequence). The ends lost 6 bases at V and 10 bases at J; junction bases unmatched: 9. CDR3 nucleotide sequence: TGTGCCAGCAGGCGGGCAGGGGGTGTCGAGCAGTTCTTC. Translated, it gives CASRRAGGVEQFF.

This clonotype was found many times. The rearrangement joins TRBV4-1 to TRBJ1-1; maybe TRBD1 (6 bases). Germline lookup yields CDR1 MGHRA and CDR2 YSYEKL. This CDR3 has 15 residues. The V gene lost 0 bases and the J gene lost 2 bases, with 10 bases spanning the gap. The CDR3 here is CASSQEGQLNTEAFF. For the CDR3, the DNA is TGCGCCAGCAGCCAAGAGGGACAACTAAACACTGAAGCTTTCTTT.

This clonotype occurred a few times. The DNA of the CDR3 is TGTGCCAGCAGTTTACCGGGGAACACCGGGGAGCTGTTTTTT. It codes for CASSLPGNTGELFF. The genes are TRBV12-3 or TRBV12-4 and TRBJ2-2; D unresolved. V lost 2 bases to trimming and J lost 1 base, with 5 bases between them. The CDR3 covers 14 residues.

This clonotype was picked up many times. This sequence joins TRBV5-1 and TRBJ2-1, with TRBD1 matching over 7 bases. CDR3 length: 12 amino acids. V lost 2 bases to trimming and J lost 10 bases; unmatched junction nucleotides: 3. CDR1 SGHRS and CDR2 YFSETQ come from the germline V gene. Here the CDR3 DNA reads TGCGCCAGCAGCTTCATACAGGGGGAGCAGTTCTTC. This translates into CASSFIQGEQFF.

The chain recombines TRBV20-1 with TRBJ2-5, with 8 bases fitting TRBD2. V lost 3 bases to trimming and J lost 11 bases; unmatched junction nucleotides: 14. Germline CDR1 and CDR2: DFQATT and SNEGSKA (reference sequence). The CDR3 spans 14 residues. The CDR3 DNA sequence: TGCAGTGCTAGGGGGTTAGCGGGATACAATGAGCAGTACTTC. It translates to CSARGLAGYNEQYF.

Comment on this clonotype: Being one base from a much bigger clone, this may be a read error. This chain joins TRBV4-1 and TRBJ2-7; D is possibly TRBD2 (6 bases). Germline V gene sequence: CDR1 MGHRA, CDR2 YSYEKL. V shed 0 bases and J shed 7 bases, with 19 bases lying between them. This CDR3 is built from 16 residues. The CDR3 here is CASSQEIGRGYNEQYF. The CDR3 DNA sequence: TGCGCCAGCAGCCAAGAAATTGGGCGGGGATACAATGAGCAGTACTTC.

With regard to this clonotype: A read error may be the cause here, since a much bigger clone is one base away. This CDR3 reads CASSVVGLPASYEQFF. CDR3 coding DNA: TGCGCCAGCAGCGTTGTGGGTTTGCCAGCCTCCTACGAGCAGTTCTTC. J is TRBJ2-1 and V is TRBV5-1; no firm D call. The CDR3 covers 16 residues. Per germline, CDR1 SGHRS and CDR2 YFSETQ. V dropped 4 bases and J dropped 10 bases, with 24 bases sitting between them.

The rearrangement uses TRBV28 and TRBJ1-5; 8 bases fit TRBD1. J gave up 0 bases and V 1 base, and 14 bases lay outside the gene matches. The CDR3 loop spans 20 amino acids. CDR1 is MDHEN and CDR2 is SYDVKM in the germline V gene. In DNA, the CDR3 is TGTGCCAGCAGTTTATTGAGGGACAGGTTAATAACTTATAGCAATCAGCCCCAGCATTTT. Protein product: CASSLLRDRLITYSNQPQHF.

For this clonotype: This clone may be a read error of a much larger clone one base away. No conserved phenylalanine or tryptophan ends this CDR3, so it is likely a read error. This chain joins TRBV11-2 and TRBJ2-4, with D perhaps given as TRBD1 or TRBD2 (7 bases each). V gave up 2 bases and J gave up 1 base, with 12 bases separating them. The CDR3 length is 16 residues. Germline loops: CDR1 SGHAT, CDR2 FQNNGV. For the CDR3, the DNA is TGTGCCAGCAGCTTAAGGGAGGGGGCGGCCAAAAACATTCAGTACTTA. It specifies CASSLREGAAKNIQYL.

This clonotype has a handful of counts. The chain is built from TRBV18 and TRBJ2-3; D is perhaps TRBD1 or TRBD2 (6 bases each). CDR1 and CDR2 from the germline V gene are KGHSH and LQKENI. The CDR3 spans 14 residues. V lost 0 bases and J lost 6, with 10 bases in between. The DNA for the CDR3 is TGTGCCAGCTCACCACCCGGGGGCCGGGATACGCAGTATTTT. As protein: CASSPPGGRDTQYF. The full variable domain, its missing parts supplied by reference TRBV18 and TRBJ2-3, is NAGVMQNPRHLVRRRGQEARLRCSPMKGHSHVYWYRQLPEEGLKFMVYLQKENIIDESGMPKERFSAEFPKEGPSILRIQQVVRGDSAAYFCASSPPGGRDTQYFGPGTRLTVL.

The sample holds many counts of this clonotype. This sequence joins TRBV4-2 and TRBJ2-4; unclear D gene. V lost 4 bases and J 6 bases, leaving 16 bases between the germline ends. Looked up from germline, CDR1 is LGHNA and CDR2 is YNFKEQ. This CDR3 contains 15 residues. The DNA of the CDR3 is TGTGCCAGCAGCCCCAACACTATGACGCCAAACATTCAGTACTTC. The encoded protein is CASSPNTMTPNIQYF.

This clonotype has ten or more counts. The rearrangement uses TRBV9 and TRBJ2-1, with D tentatively TRBD2 (5 bases). The CDR3 has 15 amino acids. The germline V gene encodes CDR1 SGDLS and CDR2 YYNGEE. V lost 3 bases and J 0 bases, leaving 10 bases between the germline ends. DNA of the CDR3: TGTGCCAGCAGCGCCGGGATAATCTCCTACAATGAGCAGTTCTTC. Protein sequence: CASSAGIISYNEQFF.

The chain employs TRBV10-3 and TRBJ1-2; D gene uncertain. CDR1 is ENHRY and CDR2 is SYGVKD in the germline V gene. The CDR3 is 10 residues long. With 11 bases removed from V and 8 bases from J, the gap between germline ends came to 12 bases. The CDR3 DNA is TGTGCCGCCGGACCCGAAGGCTACACCTTC. Residues: CAAGPEGYTF.

Note on this clonotype: One base away lies a much larger clone, so this may be a sequencing read error. The rearrangement links TRBV28 to TRBJ2-1; no firm D call. The V gene lost 11 bases and the J gene lost 5 bases, with 10 bases spanning the gap. The CDR3 runs to 11 residues. Looked up from germline, CDR1 is MDHEN and CDR2 is SYDVKM. CDR3 sequence: CAATENNEQFF. Here the CDR3 DNA reads TGTGCCGCGACGGAAAACAATGAGCAGTTCTTC.

V gene TRBV5-4 combines with J gene TRBJ2-5; TRBD2 might be the D (6 bases). Trimming left V 4 bases short and J 4 bases short, with 14 bases between. This CDR3 comprises 14 residues. Germline CDR1 reads SGHNT; CDR2 reads YYREEE (reference sequence). The CDR3 sequence is CASSQGGVGETQYF. CDR3 coding DNA: TGTGCCAGCAGCCAAGGAGGGGTTGGAGAGACCCAGTACTTC.

This chain links TRBV5-1 with TRBJ2-3, with D hard to call. The germline V gene encodes CDR1 SGHRS and CDR2 YFSETQ. Trimming stripped 4 bases from V and 2 bases from J, with 17 bases between. The CDR3 totals 16 residues. This CDR3 reads CASSGLGSPNTDTQYF. CDR3 coding DNA: TGCGCCAGCAGCGGCCTCGGAAGCCCCAACACAGATACGCAGTATTTT.

There are a few counts of this clonotype. The chain combines TRBV12-3 or TRBV12-4 with TRBJ1-6, with D uncertain. There are 15 residues in the CDR3. Trimming removed 0 bases at V and 4 bases at J, with 7 bases between. CDR3 in DNA: TGTGCCAGCAGTTTAGCTTTGGGGTATAATTCACCCCTCCACTTT. Translating it yields CASSLALGYNSPLHF.

The V call is TRBV6-5, the J call TRBJ2-5; 7 positions agree with TRBD2. This CDR3 is 15 amino acids long. V was pared by 5 bases and J by 1 base, with 7 bases of the junction left unmatched. The germline V gene encodes CDR1 MNHEY and CDR2 SVGAGI. The CDR3 here is CASSPGGMSQETQYF. The CDR3 bases are TGTGCCAGCAGTCCCGGGGGGATGTCCCAAGAGACCCAGTACTTC.

This clonotype came up a few times. This chain joins TRBV12-3 or TRBV12-4 and TRBJ2-2; D gene unclear. The CDR3 loop spans 13 amino acids. V was trimmed by 6 bases and J by 7 bases, leaving 12 bases between them. DNA for the CDR3: TGTGCCAGCAGCCGACCATGGGGCGGGGAGCTGTTTTTT. This sequence encodes CASSRPWGGELFF.

To note about this clonotype: This may be a read error, as it is one base from a much larger clone. The chain combines TRBV14 with TRBJ2-5; TRBD1 or TRBD2 may be the D gene (5 bases each). The better agreement between TRBJ2-1 and the DNA end casts doubt on the J call. Looked up from germline, CDR1 is SGHDN and CDR2 is FVKESK. This CDR3 contains 16 residues. The CDR3 DNA is TGTGCCAGCAGCTGGGGCAGCGGAACTCACCAAGAGACCCAGTTCTTC. Its translation: CASSWGSGTHQETQFF.

This clonotype was picked up one time. A much larger clone is a single base away; this may be a read error. V usage is TRBV5-1 and J usage is TRBJ2-5; the D is unclear. The length of the CDR3 is 13 residues. Germline-derived CDR1 and CDR2 are SGHRS and YFSETQ. CDR3 bases: TGCGCCAGCAACTTGACACCTCAAGAGACCCAGTACTTC. This codes for CASNLTPQETQYF.